These T cell receptor beta chains were read from a single sample in a study of blood T cells in healthy people across ages. TCRdb fed the 5' RACE reads into MiXCR, producing one record per CDR3 protein. The sample gives over 600,000 distinct CDR3 sequences, about half of which show up once; 15% to 20% is in the top ten. The specimen sequenced was blood. These receptors were collected from a man older than 75 in good health. Each CDR3 is given with its conserved first and last residue. A D gene is named only where the DNA matches it firmly. Only some rows state a clone size, as once, few, many or a class for expanded clones.

len: 14
d_gene: TRBD1
v_gene: TRBV7-2
abundance: many
j_gene: TRBJ2-5
CDR3aa: CASSRDRNQETQYF
CDR3nt: TGTGCCAGCAGCCGGGACAGGAATCAAGAGACCCAGTACTTC

len: 16
d_gene: TRBD2
v_gene: TRBV4-2
abundance: .
j_gene: TRBJ2-3
CDR3aa: CASSQSGRALADTQYF
CDR3nt: TGTGCCAGCAGCCAAAGCGGGAGGGCCCTCGCAGATACGCAGTATTTT

len: 13
d_gene: .
v_gene: TRBV7-2
abundance: .
j_gene: TRBJ2-7
CDR3aa: CASSYGPPGEQYF
CDR3nt: TGTGCCAGCAGCTACGGACCCCCTGGCGAGCAGTACTTC

len: 17
d_gene: TRBD2
v_gene: TRBV7-2
abundance: .
j_gene: TRBJ2-3
CDR3aa: CASSSYLAGGRTDTQYF
CDR3nt: TGTGCCAGCAGCTCCTACCTAGCGGGGGGGCGCACAGATACGCAGTATTTT

len: 13
d_gene: TRBD2
v_gene: TRBV14
abundance: .
j_gene: TRBJ2-1
CDR3aa: CASSQVSGSEQFF
CDR3nt: TGTGCCAGCAGCCAAGTTAGCGGGAGTGAGCAGTTCTTC

len: 16
d_gene: TRBD2
v_gene: TRBV7-2
abundance: many
j_gene: TRBJ2-3
CDR3aa: CASSSGLAPSTDTQYF
CDR3nt: TGTGCCAGCAGCTCGGGACTAGCGCCTAGCACAGATACGCAGTATTTT

len: 13
d_gene: .
v_gene: TRBV7-9
abundance: .
j_gene: TRBJ2-3
CDR3aa: CASKQGGTDTQYF
CDR3nt: TGTGCCAGCAAACAGGGCGGCACAGATACGCAGTATTTT

len: 16
d_gene: TRBD1
v_gene: TRBV6-2/TRBV6-3
abundance: .
j_gene: TRBJ1-1
CDR3aa: CASSYSSQGPNTEAFF
CDR3nt: TGTGCCAGCAGTTACTCCTCACAGGGGCCGAACACTGAAGCTTTCTTT

len: 15
d_gene: .
v_gene: TRBV5-1
abundance: many
j_gene: TRBJ2-5
CDR3aa: CASSLRTQNSETQYF
CDR3nt: TGCGCCAGCAGCTTGAGGACCCAGAATTCAGAGACCCAGTACTTC

len: 16
d_gene: .
v_gene: TRBV29-1
abundance: .
j_gene: TRBJ2-3
CDR3aa: CSVAPGLAGYTDTQYF
CDR3nt: TGCAGCGTTGCTCCAGGGCTAGCAGGGTACACAGATACGCAGTATTTT

len: 13
d_gene: TRBD1
v_gene: TRBV5-1
abundance: .
j_gene: TRBJ1-1
CDR3aa: CASIGTGNTEAFF
CDR3nt: TGCGCCAGCATCGGGACAGGGAACACTGAAGCTTTCTTT

len: 12
d_gene: .
v_gene: TRBV27
abundance: .
j_gene: TRBJ1-2
CDR3aa: CASSTPGEGYTF
CDR3nt: TGTGCCAGCAGCACACCGGGGGAGGGCTACACCTTC

len: 14
d_gene: .
v_gene: TRBV29-1
abundance: .
j_gene: TRBJ1-5
CDR3aa: CSVEGANSNQPQHF
CDR3nt: TGCAGCGTTGAAGGGGCTAATAGCAATCAGCCCCAGCATTTT

len: 15
d_gene: TRBD1
v_gene: TRBV11-3
abundance: many
j_gene: TRBJ2-7
CDR3aa: CASSITGQVLGEQYF
CDR3nt: TGTGCCAGCAGCATTACGGGACAGGTTCTGGGCGAGCAGTACTTC

len: 16
d_gene: TRBD2
v_gene: TRBV12-3/TRBV12-4
abundance: once
j_gene: TRBJ2-3
CDR3aa: CASSTQLAGGGDTQYF
CDR3nt: TGTGCCAGCAGTACCCAACTAGCGGGAGGGGGAGATACGCAGTATTTT

len: 15
d_gene: TRBD2
v_gene: TRBV7-2
abundance: few
j_gene: TRBJ2-7
CDR3aa: CASSFGLAVSYEQYF
CDR3nt: TGTGCCAGCAGCTTCGGACTAGCGGTCTCCTACGAGCAGTACTTC

len: 14
d_gene: .
v_gene: TRBV28
abundance: .
j_gene: TRBJ2-7
CDR3aa: CASSLTGTIYEQYF
CDR3nt: TGTGCCAGCAGTCTTACCGGGACAATCTACGAGCAGTACTTC

len: 11
d_gene: .
v_gene: TRBV12-3/TRBV12-4
abundance: few
j_gene: TRBJ2-3
CDR3aa: CASSFPGTQYF
CDR3nt: TGTGCCAGCAGTTTTCCGGGTACGCAGTATTTT

len: 15
d_gene: .
v_gene: TRBV5-6
abundance: .
j_gene: TRBJ1-1
CDR3aa: CASSLSRQPDTEAFF
CDR3nt: TGTGCCAGCAGCTTGTCCCGGCAGCCAGACACTGAAGCTTTCTTT

len: 15
d_gene: .
v_gene: TRBV7-9
abundance: few
j_gene: TRBJ2-1
CDR3aa: CASSSQGLASHEQFF
CDR3nt: TGTGCCAGCAGCTCCCAGGGGCTAGCGAGTCATGAGCAGTTCTTC

len: 14
d_gene: .
v_gene: TRBV28
abundance: many
j_gene: TRBJ2-7
CDR3aa: CASSSRASPREQYF
CDR3nt: TGTGCCAGCAGTTCAAGGGCCTCGCCTCGCGAGCAGTACTTC

len: 15
d_gene: .
v_gene: TRBV27
abundance: .
j_gene: TRBJ2-7
CDR3aa: CASSKIYPGEHEQYF
CDR3nt: TGTGCCAGCAGTAAAATTTATCCCGGGGAGCACGAGCAGTACTTC

len: 15
d_gene: .
v_gene: TRBV7-2
abundance: .
j_gene: TRBJ2-1
CDR3aa: CASSAGWQNYNEQFF
CDR3nt: TGTGCCAGCAGTGCTGGCTGGCAGAATTACAATGAGCAGTTCTTC

len: 13
d_gene: .
v_gene: TRBV20-1
abundance: few
j_gene: TRBJ1-5
CDR3aa: CSARDPMNQPQHF
CDR3nt: TGCAGTGCTAGAGATCCCATGAACCAGCCCCAGCATTTT

len: 15
d_gene: TRBD2
v_gene: TRBV7-9
abundance: .
j_gene: TRBJ2-1
CDR3aa: CASSYGGLAGGAQFF
CDR3nt: TGTGCCAGCAGCTACGGGGGACTAGCGGGAGGAGCCCAGTTCTTC

len: 13
d_gene: TRBD2
v_gene: TRBV20-1
abundance: .
j_gene: TRBJ2-3
CDR3aa: CSASFAGVNTQYF
CDR3nt: TGCAGTGCTAGTTTCGCGGGGGTCAATACGCAGTATTTT

len: 15
d_gene: .
v_gene: TRBV7-7
abundance: .
j_gene: TRBJ2-7
CDR3aa: CASSLGAGDNYEQYF
CDR3nt: TGTGCTAGCAGCTTAGGGGCAGGCGACAATTACGAGCAGTACTTC

len: 15
d_gene: .
v_gene: TRBV30
abundance: once
j_gene: TRBJ2-5
CDR3aa: CAWSVSAGLAETQYF
CDR3nt: TGTGCCTGGAGTGTAAGTGCGGGGTTAGCAGAGACCCAGTACTTC

len: 15
d_gene: TRBD2
v_gene: TRBV6-5
abundance: few
j_gene: TRBJ2-1
CDR3aa: CASTLGTSGIYEQFF
CDR3nt: TGTGCCAGCACTCTCGGGACTAGCGGGATCTATGAGCAGTTCTTC

len: 16
d_gene: TRBD2
v_gene: TRBV2
abundance: few
j_gene: TRBJ2-2
CDR3aa: CASSPRGLGGTGELFF
CDR3nt: TGTGCCAGCAGTCCGCGAGGACTCGGGGGGACCGGGGAGCTGTTTTTT

len: 15
d_gene: .
v_gene: TRBV7-2
abundance: .
j_gene: TRBJ2-7
CDR3aa: CASSLDSQHSYEQYF
CDR3nt: TGTGCCAGCAGCTTAGACAGCCAACACTCCTACGAGCAGTACTTC

len: 13
d_gene: .
v_gene: TRBV27
abundance: few
j_gene: TRBJ2-7
CDR3aa: CASSRGRNSEQYF
CDR3nt: TGTGCCAGCAGTCGGGGCCGCAACTCCGAGCAGTACTTC

len: 14
d_gene: TRBD2
v_gene: TRBV6-1
abundance: .
j_gene: TRBJ2-1
CDR3aa: CASSRTSRNNEQFF
CDR3nt: TGTGCCAGCTCCCGGACTAGCAGAAACAATGAGCAGTTCTTC

len: 18
d_gene: TRBD2
v_gene: TRBV20-1
abundance: few
j_gene: TRBJ2-5
CDR3aa: CSARTGLSIAGGLETQYF
CDR3nt: TGCAGTGCTAGGACAGGGTTATCAATCGCGGGAGGGCTGGAGACCCAGTACTTC

len: 18
d_gene: .
v_gene: TRBV7-2
abundance: once
j_gene: TRBJ2-1
CDR3aa: CASSLDVGTPLLYSEQFF
CDR3nt: TGTGCCAGCAGCTTAGATGTGGGGACCCCACTACTATACAGTGAGCAGTTCTTC

len: 16
d_gene: .
v_gene: TRBV12-3/TRBV12-4
abundance: .
j_gene: TRBJ2-5
CDR3aa: CASSLGYRGGRETQYF
CDR3nt: TGTGCCAGCAGTTTAGGGTACAGGGGAGGCCGAGAGACCCAGTACTTC

len: 18
d_gene: TRBD1
v_gene: TRBV20-1
abundance: .
j_gene: TRBJ2-1
CDR3aa: CSARALSTRGNRHNEQFF
CDR3nt: TGCAGTGCTAGAGCTTTGTCCACCAGGGGGAATAGGCACAATGAGCAGTTCTTC

len: 14
d_gene: .
v_gene: TRBV29-1
abundance: .
j_gene: TRBJ2-5
CDR3aa: CSVSDGALQETQYF
CDR3nt: TGCAGCGTTTCGGACGGGGCTCTTCAAGAGACCCAGTACTTC

len: 13
d_gene: TRBD1
v_gene: TRBV5-6
abundance: few
j_gene: TRBJ2-5
CDR3aa: CASSRTGPETQYF
CDR3nt: TGTGCCAGCAGCCGGACAGGGCCAGAGACCCAGTACTTC

len: 15
d_gene: TRBD2
v_gene: TRBV12-3/TRBV12-4
abundance: .
j_gene: TRBJ2-5
CDR3aa: CASSPGTSPRETQYF
CDR3nt: TGTGCCAGCAGTCCCGGGACTAGCCCTCGGGAGACCCAGTACTTC

len: 14
d_gene: .
v_gene: TRBV28
abundance: .
j_gene: TRBJ2-7
CDR3aa: CASSAPGSSYEQYF
CDR3nt: TGTGCCAGCAGTGCTCCGGGATCCTCCTACGAGCAGTACTTC

len: 12
d_gene: .
v_gene: TRBV20-1
abundance: .
j_gene: TRBJ2-5
CDR3aa: CSAGGGEETQYF
CDR3nt: TGCAGTGCTGGGGGCGGAGAAGAGACCCAGTACTTC

len: 13
d_gene: .
v_gene: TRBV29-1
abundance: few
j_gene: TRBJ2-7
CDR3aa: CSVVPITAYEQYF
CDR3nt: TGCAGCGTGGTCCCCATTACCGCCTACGAGCAGTACTTC

len: 16
d_gene: TRBD2
v_gene: TRBV6-5
abundance: few
j_gene: TRBJ2-7
CDR3aa: CASSSGTSGRTYEQYF
CDR3nt: TGTGCCAGCAGTTCCGGGACTAGCGGGAGGACCTACGAGCAGTACTTC

len: 15
d_gene: TRBD2
v_gene: TRBV10-3
abundance: .
j_gene: TRBJ2-7
CDR3aa: CAITSREGSYNEQYF
CDR3nt: TGTGCCATCACGAGCCGGGAGGGTTCCTACAATGAGCAGTACTTC

len: 17
d_gene: TRBD2
v_gene: TRBV15
abundance: .
j_gene: TRBJ2-1
CDR3aa: CATSGDLGGSSYNEQFF
CDR3nt: TGTGCCACCAGCGGGGACTTGGGCGGGAGCTCCTACAATGAGCAGTTCTTC

len: 15
d_gene: TRBD2
v_gene: TRBV10-3
abundance: once
j_gene: TRBJ2-3
CDR3aa: CATMDPGGSTDTQYF
CDR3nt: TGTGCCACGATGGACCCGGGGGGGTCGACAGATACGCAGTATTTT

len: 19
d_gene: .
v_gene: TRBV4-1
abundance: once
j_gene: TRBJ1-2
CDR3aa: CASSQPLTGVKGPNYGYTF
CDR3nt: TGCGCCAGCAGCCAACCGCTGACAGGTGTTAAGGGGCCTAACTATGGCTACACCTTC

len: 13
d_gene: TRBD1
v_gene: TRBV29-1
abundance: .
j_gene: TRBJ2-5
CDR3aa: CSDTSGGGETQYF
CDR3nt: TGCAGCGATACTTCAGGGGGCGGAGAGACCCAGTACTTC

len: 15
d_gene: TRBD2
v_gene: TRBV20-1
abundance: .
j_gene: TRBJ2-2
CDR3aa: CSARVREEGTGELFF
CDR3nt: TGCAGTGCTAGAGTCCGGGAGGAAGGAACCGGGGAGCTGTTTTTT

len: 12
d_gene: .
v_gene: TRBV20-1
abundance: few
j_gene: TRBJ2-5
CDR3aa: CSAIGVLETQYF
CDR3nt: TGCAGTGCTATTGGGGTTTTAGAGACCCAGTACTTC

len: 13
d_gene: .
v_gene: TRBV18
abundance: .
j_gene: TRBJ2-7
CDR3aa: CASSLERPVEQYF
CDR3nt: TGTGCCAGCTCGCTTGAACGACCGGTGGAGCAGTACTTC

len: 13
d_gene: TRBD1
v_gene: TRBV30
abundance: few
j_gene: TRBJ2-5
CDR3aa: CACPTGNQETQYF
CDR3nt: TGTGCCTGCCCGACAGGGAACCAAGAGACCCAGTACTTC

len: 14
d_gene: .
v_gene: TRBV7-2
abundance: many
j_gene: TRBJ1-2
CDR3aa: CASSSRPSGYGYTF
CDR3nt: TGTGCCAGCAGCTCACGACCGAGTGGCTATGGCTACACCTTC

len: 16
d_gene: .
v_gene: TRBV7-4
abundance: few
j_gene: TRBJ2-3
CDR3aa: CASSLTQGTSTDTQYF
CDR3nt: TGTGCCAGCAGCTTAACCCAGGGGACTAGCACAGATACGCAGTATTTT